The 10 T cell receptor beta chains in this list originate from one sample, sequenced in a study of cytomegalovirus exposure and HLA in healthy donors. Use of 60 Vbeta and 13 Jbeta primers characterized the PCR. Sequencing used immunoSEQ multiplex PCR; TCRdb keeps in-frame clones, though not all of them. The sample records about 120,000 clones, approximately 80% being singletons. Material: PBMCs. These receptor sequences come from a man between 35 and 55 years old in good health and CMV-seropositive.

This clone was observed a single time. The chain is built from TRBV7-9 and TRBJ2-1, with D possibly matching TRBD2 (6 bases). Germline CDR1 is SEHNR and CDR2 is FQNEAQ (reference sequence). The CDR3 runs to 15 residues. Trimming stripped 2 bases from V and 10 bases from J, with 18 bases between. The CDR3 sequence is CASSLTGTSTTEQFF. The CDR3 coding sequence is TGTGCCAGCAGCTTAACCGGGACTTCGACTACCGAGCAGTTCTTC.

This chain uses TRBV6-5 with TRBJ2-7; the D gene is possibly TRBD1 (5 bases). Germline V gene lookup returns CDR1 MNHEY and CDR2 SVGAGI. V lost 0 bases, J lost 6 bases, and 15 bases lay in between. The CDR3 is made up of 15 amino acids. The CDR3 is CASSYSKNRQGEQYF. The CDR3 DNA reads TGTGCCAGCAGTTACTCGAAGAACAGGCAGGGCGAGCAGTACTTC.

This clone appeared a few times. This chain joins TRBV5-1 and TRBJ2-3, with 8 bases lining up with TRBD2. CDR3 size: 17 residues. J was trimmed by 0 bases and V by 6 bases; bases with no gene match: 12. Germline-derived CDR1 and CDR2 are SGHRS and YFSETQ. CDR3 region: CASTSPRGGSSTDTQYF. The DNA for the CDR3 is TGCGCCAGCACTTCCCCCCGGGGGGGGTCTAGCACAGATACGCAGTATTTT.

CDR3 bases: TGTGCCAGCAGGTCGGCGGGTACTAGCACAGATACGCAGTATTTT. Its translation: CASRSAGTSTDTQYF. This chain uses TRBV6-5 with TRBJ2-3; TRBD2 is a possible D gene (5 bases). The CDR3 spans 15 residues. Germline CDR1 and CDR2: MNHEY and SVGAGI. The ends were cut back, 6 bases at V and 0 bases at J, with 13 bases in the middle.

This chain links TRBV7-2 with TRBJ2-2; D gene unclear. Deletions cut 1 base from V and 5 bases from J, with 11 bases between. Per germline, CDR1 SGHTA and CDR2 FQGNSA. The CDR3 runs to 15 residues. The CDR3 loop is CASSLEAVITGELFF. DNA of the CDR3: TGTGCCAGCAGCTTAGAAGCCGTAATTACCGGGGAGCTGTTTTTT.

The genes are TRBV5-4 and TRBJ1-5; possible D gene TRBD1, 5 bases. V lost 4 bases and J lost 8, with 16 bases in between. Germline loops: CDR1 SGHNT, CDR2 YYREEE (reference sequence). The CDR3 spans 14 residues. The CDR3 spells CASSDQGSFEPQHF. The DNA of the CDR3 is TGTGCCAGCAGCGATCAGGGTAGTTTTGAGCCCCAGCATTTT.

The gene calls are TRBV4-1 and TRBJ1-2; D possibly corresponds to TRBD1 (5 bases). Looked up from germline, CDR1 is MGHRA and CDR2 is YSYEKL. The CDR3 extends over 16 amino acids. Trimming took off 0 bases at V and 2 bases at J, with 13 bases between the two ends. CDR3 in amino acids: CASSQDRGTGNYGYTF. In DNA, the CDR3 is TGCGCCAGCAGCCAAGATCGGGGGACGGGGAACTATGGCTACACCTTC.

The chain is built from TRBV4-1 and TRBJ2-7; 8 positions agree with TRBD1. CDR3 length equals 16 residues. Germline values: CDR1 MGHRA, CDR2 YSYEKL. V shed 1 base, J shed 2 bases, and the junction held 7 bases outside the gene matches. This CDR3 is CASSQAGQDTTYEQYF. CDR3 DNA: TGCGCCAGCAGCCAAGCGGGACAGGACACAACCTACGAGCAGTACTTC.

This clone was counted between two and nine times. J is TRBJ2-3 and V is TRBV4-3, with 7 bases that match TRBD2. The CDR3 extends over 20 amino acids. Germline values: CDR1 LGHNA, CDR2 YSLEER. The J segment lost 5 bases and the V segment lost 3 bases, leaving 23 bases of the junction unmatched. The CDR3 sequence: CASSQALIPWGRAGGDTQYF. In DNA, the CDR3 is TGCGCCAGCAGCCAGGCTTTAATCCCGTGGGGGAGGGCCGGAGGAGATACGCAGTATTTT.

The chain employs TRBV5-1 and TRBJ1-3; no clear D gene. The V and J ends lost 2 bases and 0 bases respectively, with 9 bases between them. The CDR3 is made up of 15 amino acids. Germline CDR1 is SGHRS and CDR2 is YFSETQ. The CDR3 protein is CASSFWEGSGNTIYF. The CDR3 DNA sequence: TGCGCCAGCAGCTTTTGGGAGGGCTCTGGAAACACCATATATTTT.